The 11 T cell receptor beta chains reported below all come from one sample, sequenced in a study of T cells in Graves' hyperthyroidism and ophthalmopathy. Amplification of TCR beta CDR3 regions used RNA as the template. First-round RT-PCR with HTBI primers amplified the TCR CDR3 region. Using its own MiXCR run on the multiplex PCR reads, TCRdb lists one record per CDR3 protein. The sample records around 560,000 distinct CDR3 sequences, 15% to 20% being singletons. Specimen: blood. These receptors originate from a woman aged 18-35 years with Graves' hyperthyroidism.

This clonotype has at least ten counts. The chain combines TRBV6-2 or TRBV6-3 with TRBJ1-1; 7 nucleotides agree with TRBD1. There are 14 residues in the CDR3. V lost 4 bases to trimming and J lost 4 bases; unmatched junction nucleotides: 6. Per germline, CDR1 MNHEY and CDR2 SVGEGT. The DNA of the CDR3 is TGTGCCAGCAGTTTGGGACAGTGGGGCACTGAAGCTTTCTTT. Translation: CASSLGQWGTEAFF.

This clonotype was observed many times. The chain links TRBV24-1 to TRBJ2-7; the match to TRBD2 covers 12 bases. CDR1 and CDR2 from the germline V gene are KGHDR and SFDVKD. The J segment lost 7 bases and the V segment lost 7 bases, leaving 10 bases of the junction unmatched. This CDR3 is built from 15 residues. The CDR3 loop is CATSESSGRDEEQYF. Written as DNA, the CDR3 is TGTGCCACCAGCGAATCTAGCGGGAGGGATGAAGAGCAGTACTTC.

There are many counts of this clonotype. The rearrangement links TRBV28 to TRBJ2-3; 9 positions match TRBD1. CDR3 size: 16 residues. Trimming cost V 5 bases and J 4 bases; bases outside gene matches: 10. Germline assignment: CDR1 MDHEN and CDR2 SYDVKM. The CDR3 protein is CASSVNRGLDADTQYF. CDR3 bases: TGTGCCAGCAGTGTCAACAGGGGGCTTGATGCAGATACGCAGTATTTT.

In this sample, this clonotype turned up many times. This chain joins TRBV20-1 and TRBJ2-2, with 12 bases identical to TRBD1. Germline CDR1 is DFQATT and CDR2 is SNEGSKA (reference sequence). This CDR3 has 16 residues. V lost 2 bases, J lost 5 bases, and 6 bases stayed unmatched. CDR3 loop: CSARTGTGGDTGELFF. The CDR3 DNA reads TGCAGTGCTAGAACCGGGACAGGGGGCGATACCGGGGAGCTGTTTTTT.

The chain carries TRBV12-3 or TRBV12-4 and TRBJ1-1; D gene ambiguous. The V and J ends lost 3 bases and 3 bases respectively, with 11 bases between them. The CDR3 consists of 14 residues. CDR3 nucleotide sequence: TGTGCCAGCAGTTTTATGAGATTGGACACTGAAGCTTTCTTT. Amino acid sequence: CASSFMRLDTEAFF.

V and J are TRBV24-1 and TRBJ1-1, with D unclear. The germline gives CDR1 KGHDR, CDR2 SFDVKD. V shed 5 bases and J shed 2 bases, with 8 bases lying between them. The CDR3 extends over 13 amino acids. The CDR3 region is CATSAKGNTEAFF. The CDR3 DNA reads as TGTGCCACCAGTGCCAAGGGTAACACTGAAGCTTTCTTT.

At least ten counts were recorded for this clonotype. This sequence joins TRBV30 and TRBJ1-5; no clear D. Trimming removed 3 bases from V and 7 bases from J, with 13 bases in between. The germline V gene has CDR1 GTSNPN and CDR2 SVGIG (reference sequence). CDR3 size: 13 residues. DNA of the CDR3: TGTGCCTGGAGGGTGGGGAACGGGCAGCCCCAGCATTTT. This gives the protein CAWRVGNGQPQHF.

As regards this clonotype: A clone one base away is much larger, so this may be a read error. CDR3 region: CTVSGRDNEQFF. The CDR3 DNA sequence: TGTACGGTTAGCGGGAGGGACAATGAGCAGTTCTTC. The chain combines TRBV10-3 with TRBJ2-1; the match to TRBD2 covers 11 bases. Germline V gene lookup returns CDR1 ENHRY and CDR2 SYGVKD. There are 12 residues in the CDR3.

There are a few counts of this clonotype. The J gene is TRBJ1-2, the V gene TRBV20-1, with 9 bases aligning to TRBD1. Germline loops: CDR1 DFQATT, CDR2 SNEGSKA (reference sequence). The V gene end was trimmed by 7 bases and the J gene end by 8 bases; junction bases not matched to a gene: 5. The CDR3 runs 11 residues. Here the CDR3 reads CSVRTGEGYTF. Here the CDR3 DNA reads TGCAGTGTTAGGACAGGGGAGGGCTACACCTTC.

J is TRBJ2-2 and V is TRBV6-1, with 8 bases aligning to TRBD2. CDR3 length: 16 residues. With 4 bases clipped from V and 6 bases from J, the junction kept 10 bases outside the gene matches. Germline CDR1 MNHNS, CDR2 SASEGT. The CDR3 region is CASSGIAGKTAGELFF. In DNA form, the CDR3 reads TGTGCCAGCAGTGGGATAGCGGGAAAAACGGCCGGGGAGCTGTTTTTT.

This chain uses TRBV24-1 with TRBJ2-7; the match to TRBD1 covers 9 bases. This CDR3 spans 15 amino acids. Losses at the gene ends were 4 bases for V and 2 bases for J; bases not matched to a gene: 5. Germline V gene data show CDR1 as KGHDR and CDR2 as SFDVKD. CDR3 coding DNA: TGTGCCACCAGTGACATGACAGGGGGTACCTACGAGCAGTACTTC. The encoded protein is CATSDMTGGTYEQYF.